These T cell receptor beta chains were read from a single sample in a study of blood T cell repertoires in COVID-19. TCRdb keeps only in-frame clones here, not all; method: immunoSEQ multiplex PCR. The data contain 95,000 to 150,000 clones, more than 70% of them singletons. The source material was peripheral blood. The receptors shown here come from a human donor in a cohort sampled during active COVID-19. CDR3s include the opening cysteine and the closing phenylalanine or tryptophan. Each record gives: D gene, clone size, V gene, J gene, CDR3 protein, CDR3 DNA. D genes are given only for firm matches. Part of the rows lack a size; the others show once, few, many or a class for expanded clones.

D gene: NA
clone size: NA
V gene: TRBV5-1
J gene: TRBJ1-6
CDR3 protein: CASTEGGVNSPLHF
CDR3 DNA: TGCGCCAGCACCGAGGGAGGGGTTAATTCACCCCTCCACTTT

D gene: NA
clone size: NA
V gene: TRBV2
J gene: TRBJ1-5
CDR3 protein: CASSEKGHRVDQPQHF
CDR3 DNA: TGTGCCAGCAGTGAAAAGGGACACAGGGTGGATCAGCCCCAGCATTTT

D gene: TRBD2
clone size: NA
V gene: TRBV4-1
J gene: TRBJ2-3
CDR3 protein: CASSRWTSPLKNTQYF
CDR3 DNA: TGCGCCAGCAGCCGATGGACTAGCCCGTTGAAAAATACGCAGTATTTT

D gene: NA
clone size: NA
V gene: TRBV18
J gene: TRBJ2-1
CDR3 protein: CASSGTSSYNEQFF
CDR3 DNA: TGTGCCAGCTCCGGGACATCCTCCTACAATGAGCAGTTCTTC

D gene: TRBD1
clone size: NA
V gene: TRBV2
J gene: TRBJ2-7
CDR3 protein: CASSPTRTGSSYEQYF
CDR3 DNA: TGTGCCAGCAGTCCAACCCGGACAGGAAGCTCCTACGAGCAGTACTTC

D gene: TRBD1
clone size: NA
V gene: TRBV29-1
J gene: TRBJ1-5
CDR3 protein: CSVIVGTGLNQPQHF
CDR3 DNA: TGCAGCGTAATCGTAGGGACAGGTTTGAATCAGCCCCAGCATTTT

D gene: NA
clone size: NA
V gene: TRBV30
J gene: TRBJ1-2
CDR3 protein: CAWRKLEGNYGYTF
CDR3 DNA: TGTGCCTGGAGGAAATTGGAGGGAAACTATGGCTACACCTTC

D gene: TRBD1
clone size: NA
V gene: TRBV13
J gene: TRBJ2-5
CDR3 protein: CASSLGGQGVRTQYF
CDR3 DNA: TGTGCCAGCAGCCTAGGAGGACAGGGTGTGAGAACCCAGTACTTC

D gene: TRBD1
clone size: once
V gene: TRBV18
J gene: TRBJ1-5
CDR3 protein: CASSNQNRGNNQPQHF
CDR3 DNA: TGTGCCAGCTCAAACCAGAACAGGGGGAACAATCAGCCCCAGCATTTT

D gene: NA
clone size: NA
V gene: TRBV6-6
J gene: TRBJ2-1
CDR3 protein: CASSSSVDYNEQFF
CDR3 DNA: TGTGCCAGCAGTTCCAGTGTTGATTACAATGAGCAGTTCTTC

D gene: NA
clone size: NA
V gene: TRBV19
J gene: TRBJ1-1
CDR3 protein: CASSTAGSLRSNTEAFF
CDR3 DNA: TGTGCCAGTAGTACCGCCGGGTCGTTAAGGTCCAACACTGAAGCTTTCTTT

D gene: TRBD1
clone size: NA
V gene: TRBV5-1
J gene: TRBJ2-1
CDR3 protein: CASSHGTGSLSNEQFF
CDR3 DNA: TGCGCCAGCAGTCACGGGACAGGGAGTTTAAGCAATGAGCAGTTCTTC

D gene: TRBD1
clone size: NA
V gene: TRBV11-2
J gene: TRBJ2-7
CDR3 protein: CASSLRTGYYEQYF
CDR3 DNA: TGTGCCAGCAGCTTGCGGACAGGGTACTACGAGCAGTACTTC

D gene: NA
clone size: NA
V gene: TRBV29-1
J gene: TRBJ1-1
CDR3 protein: CSVQGTEAFF
CDR3 DNA: TGCAGCGTCCAGGGCACTGAAGCTTTCTTT

D gene: TRBD1
clone size: NA
V gene: TRBV7-9
J gene: TRBJ2-1
CDR3 protein: CASSPWDRGYNEQFF
CDR3 DNA: TGTGCCAGCAGCCCTTGGGACAGGGGTTACAATGAGCAGTTCTTC

D gene: TRBD2
clone size: NA
V gene: TRBV10-3
J gene: TRBJ2-3
CDR3 protein: CAISEGPSGGSDTQYF
CDR3 DNA: TGTGCCATCAGTGAGGGCCCTAGCGGGGGATCAGATACGCAGTATTTT